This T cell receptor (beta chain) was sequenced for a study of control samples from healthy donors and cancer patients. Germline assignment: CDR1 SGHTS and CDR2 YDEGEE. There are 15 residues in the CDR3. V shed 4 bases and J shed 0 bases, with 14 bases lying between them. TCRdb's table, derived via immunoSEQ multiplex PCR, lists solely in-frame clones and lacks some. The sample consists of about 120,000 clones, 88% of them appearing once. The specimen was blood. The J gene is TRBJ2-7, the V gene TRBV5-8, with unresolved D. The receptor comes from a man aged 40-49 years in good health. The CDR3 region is CASSPAVASSYEQYF. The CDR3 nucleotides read TGTGCCAGCAGCCCTGCGGTAGCCAGCTCCTACGAGCAGTACTTC.